The source of this T cell receptor beta chain is a study of OX40 agonist ivuxolimab in advanced cancers. Background on the study: Patients receiving dose escalation had hepatocellular carcinoma, melanoma, renal cell or head and neck cancer.

Regarding this clone: Its target is unknown.

Assay used: immunoSEQ multiplex PCR; TCRdb lists only in-frame clones, some missing. The table records about 76,000 clones, around 86% of them present only once. V lost 1 base to trimming and J lost 5 bases, with 8 bases between them. The CDR3 totals 13 residues. Germline V CDR1 and CDR2: SGHDN, FVKESK. General study results and limits: Partly responding patients at 0.1-3.0 mg/kg showed some of the smallest clonal expansion. Still undetermined is the antigen specificity of the expanded peripheral T cells. Both CD4+ and CD8+ T cell populations in blood had undergone clonal expansion by week 6 at 0.1 to 3.0 mg/kg.

The receptor comes from an adult with an advanced solid tumor such as melanoma, head and neck, liver or kidney cancer. This chain uses TRBV14 with TRBJ1-2, with D uncertain. The material was CD4+ or CD8+ T cells sorted from blood, obtained in a trial of the OX40 agonist ivuxolimab. CDR3 DNA sequence: TGTGCCAGCAGCCAAGGGTTCGGGTATGGCTACACCTTC. Translation: CASSQGFGYGYTF. Full variable domain (remainder filled in from reference TRBV14 and TRBJ1-2): EAGVTQFPSHSVIEKGQTVTLRCDPISGHDNLYWYRRVMGKEIKFLLHFVKESKQDESGMPNNRFLAERTGGTYSTLKVQPAELEDSGVYFCASSQGFGYGYTFGSGTRLTVV.